The 4 T cell receptor beta chains given below trace back to one sample, sequenced in a study of blood T cells in healthy people across ages. Alongside a J-beta primer mix, a sample-barcoded 5' primer served in a second PCR lasting about 7 to 12 cycles. TCRdb recomputed calls from the 5' RACE reads with MiXCR, one row per CDR3 protein. The sample includes about 640,000 distinct CDR3 sequences, 58% of them seen just once. The sequenced sample was blood. These receptors were taken from a man in his sixties in good health.

The chain employs TRBV6-5 and TRBJ1-2, with a weak D call TRBD1 (5 bases). V lost 4 bases and J 8 bases, leaving 14 bases between the germline ends. The CDR3 runs 13 residues. Germline values: CDR1 MNHEY, CDR2 SVGAGI. The chain's CDR3 is CASSFEGRRGYTF. In DNA, the CDR3 is TGTGCCAGCAGTTTCGAGGGGCGTCGCGGCTACACCTTC.

The rearrangement joins TRBV29-1 to TRBJ2-5; 9 bases map to TRBD1. V trimming: 6 bases; J trimming: 2 bases; junction bases outside the gene matches: 4. Germline CDR1 is SQVTM and CDR2 is ANQGSEA. The CDR3 length is 13 residues. The CDR3 DNA reads TGCAGCGTCTGGGGGACAGGGCAAGAGACCCAGTACTTC. Its protein is CSVWGTGQETQYF.

This clonotype was counted only a few times. This chain connects TRBV7-2 to TRBJ2-3; D is unclear. Trimming removed 2 bases at V and 0 bases at J, with 9 bases between. This CDR3 comprises 15 residues. The V gene's germline CDR1 is SGHTA and CDR2 FQGNSA. CDR3: CASSLYAPSTDTQYF. CDR3 nucleotides: TGTGCCAGCAGCTTATATGCGCCGAGCACAGATACGCAGTATTTT.

The V call is TRBV20-1, the J call TRBJ2-5; 9 nucleotides align to TRBD1. This CDR3 is built from 15 residues. Germline V gene lookup returns CDR1 DFQATT and CDR2 SNEGSKA (reference sequence). The V segment lost 6 bases and the J segment 4 bases; nucleotides outside the gene matches: 12. The CDR3 loop reads CSARGTGRIGETQYF. In DNA, the CDR3 is TGCAGTGCACGTGGGACAGGGAGGATTGGAGAGACCCAGTACTTC.